This T cell receptor (beta chain) was identified in a study of early T cells in non-severe SARS-CoV-2 infection. This clonotype was observed a handful of times. The length of the CDR3 is 12 residues. The ends were cut back, 3 bases at V and 4 bases at J, with 5 bases in the middle. Germline V gene lookup returns CDR1 LGHDT and CDR2 YNNKEL (reference sequence). TCRdb independently ran MiXCR on the 5' RACE reads; one entry per CDR3 protein. The top ten clones hold 4.8% of a sample with about 40,000 distinct CDR3 sequences, roughly 4.7% of them seen once. The source material was whole blood. The TCR comes from an adult who was a healthcare worker with PCR-confirmed SARS-CoV-2 infection or an uninfected control (not recorded which). This rearrangement joins TRBV3-1 to TRBJ2-3; D not certain. In DNA, the CDR3 is TGTGCCAGCAGCCACCGACCAGATACGCAGTATTTT. Its protein product is CASSHRPDTQYF.